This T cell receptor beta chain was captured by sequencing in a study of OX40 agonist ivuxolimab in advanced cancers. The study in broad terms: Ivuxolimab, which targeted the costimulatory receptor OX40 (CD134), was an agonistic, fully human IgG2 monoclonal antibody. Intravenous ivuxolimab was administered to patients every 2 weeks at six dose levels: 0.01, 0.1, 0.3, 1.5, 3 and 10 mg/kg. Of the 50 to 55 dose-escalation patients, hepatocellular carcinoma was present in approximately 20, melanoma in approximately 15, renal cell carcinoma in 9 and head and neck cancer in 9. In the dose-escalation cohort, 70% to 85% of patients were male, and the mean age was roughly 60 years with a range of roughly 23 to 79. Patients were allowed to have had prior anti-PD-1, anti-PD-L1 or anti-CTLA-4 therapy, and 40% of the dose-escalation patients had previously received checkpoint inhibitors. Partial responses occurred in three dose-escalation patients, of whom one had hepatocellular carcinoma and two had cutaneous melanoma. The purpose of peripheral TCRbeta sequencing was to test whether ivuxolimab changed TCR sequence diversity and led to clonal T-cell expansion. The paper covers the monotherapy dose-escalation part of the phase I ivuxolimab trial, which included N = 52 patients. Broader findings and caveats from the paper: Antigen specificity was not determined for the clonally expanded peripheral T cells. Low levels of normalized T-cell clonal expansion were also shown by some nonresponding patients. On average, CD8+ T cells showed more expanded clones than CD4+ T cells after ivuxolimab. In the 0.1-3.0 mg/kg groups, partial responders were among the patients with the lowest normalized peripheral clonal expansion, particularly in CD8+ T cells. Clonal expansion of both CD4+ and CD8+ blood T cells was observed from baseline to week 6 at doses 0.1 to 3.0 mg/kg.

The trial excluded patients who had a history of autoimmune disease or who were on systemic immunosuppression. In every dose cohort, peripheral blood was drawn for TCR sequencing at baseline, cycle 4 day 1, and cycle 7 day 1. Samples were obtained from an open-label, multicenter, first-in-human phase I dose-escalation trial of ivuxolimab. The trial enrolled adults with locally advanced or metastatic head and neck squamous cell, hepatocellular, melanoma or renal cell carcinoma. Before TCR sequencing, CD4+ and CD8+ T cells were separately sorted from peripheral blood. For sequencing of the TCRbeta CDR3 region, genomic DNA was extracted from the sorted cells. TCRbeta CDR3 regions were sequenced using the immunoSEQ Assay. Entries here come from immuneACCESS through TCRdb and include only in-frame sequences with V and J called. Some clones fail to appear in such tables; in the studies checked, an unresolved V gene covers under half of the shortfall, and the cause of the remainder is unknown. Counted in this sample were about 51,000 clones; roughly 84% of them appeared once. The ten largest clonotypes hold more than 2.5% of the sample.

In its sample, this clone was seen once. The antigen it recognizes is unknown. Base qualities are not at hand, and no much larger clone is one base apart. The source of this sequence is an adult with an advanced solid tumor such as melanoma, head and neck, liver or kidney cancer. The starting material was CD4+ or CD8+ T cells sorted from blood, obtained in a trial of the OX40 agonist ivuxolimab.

In nucleotides, the sequence is TGTGCCAGCAGGGGAACAGGGAACTATGGCTACACCTTC. It codes for CASRGTGNYGYTF. The chain was built from TRBV2 and TRBJ1-2; the D gene is possibly TRBD1, with 6 bases matching. The germline V gene yields SNHLY for CDR1 and FYNNEI for CDR2. Reading from cysteine to phenylalanine, the CDR3 counts 13 amino acids. CDR3 DNA is the only sequence kept; it has 39 bases, read in frame from the first base. The junction carries 10 bases between V and J, which are trimmed by 6 bases and 2 bases respectively.